This T cell receptor (beta chain) was retrieved from a study of cytomegalovirus exposure and HLA in healthy donors. At the level of the study: The same platform used for the 650 to 850 first-cohort repertoires was also used for the 120 or so validation repertoires, as a later analysis reported.

The CDR3 has 15 amino acids. Trimming took off 1 base at V and 2 bases at J, with 13 bases between the two ends. Germline values: CDR1 SGHRS, CDR2 YFSETQ. As to this clone: The antigen remains undetermined.

The protocol was immunoSEQ multiplex PCR, while the TCRdb copy is restricted to in-frame clones and leaves out a portion. The sample contains tens of thousands of clones, around 94% of which appear only once. Findings of the study overall: Whilst most TCR sequences proved rare, a subset of public TCRs occurred across many donors. The investigators catalogued 150 to 200 TCR beta chains as cytomegalovirus-associated.

Sequences were obtained from PBMCs. The J gene is TRBJ2-7, the V gene TRBV5-1; a possible D gene is TRBD2 (6 bases). The receptor was derived from a woman aged 18-35 years in good health and CMV-seropositive. Here the CDR3 reads CASSLRLARPYEQYF. The CDR3 DNA sequence: TGCGCCAGCAGCTTGCGGCTAGCGAGACCCTACGAGCAGTACTTC.